This TCR beta chain was sequenced during a study of Tregs in tolerant kidney transplant recipients. CDR3 length: 14 amino acids. V gave up 3 bases and J gave up 0 bases, with 9 bases separating them. The germline gives CDR1 KGHSH, CDR2 LQKENI. Related graft donors supplied nonmyeloablative bone marrow transplants, and mixed chimerism was transient. Profiling relied on immunoSEQ multiplex PCR, and the TCRdb table lists in-frame clones only, not all of them. Of over 70,000 clones listed, about 91% are singletons. The chain carries TRBV18 and TRBJ2-7, with no clear D. The input for sequencing was CD4+ T cells from blood (PBMCs), taken 24 months after the transplant. The source is a human patient who received a combined kidney and bone marrow transplant. Some T cells may be graft donor cells. CDR3 sequence: CASSPMQDSYEQYF. CDR3 nucleotides: TGTGCCAGCTCACCGATGCAGGACTCCTACGAGCAGTACTTC.